This paragraph covers one T cell receptor beta chain sequence. TCRdb keeps only in-frame clones here, not all; method: immunoSEQ multiplex PCR. The table lists around 990,000 clones, approximately 77% of them singletons. This record comes from a study of shared clonotypes between healthy human individuals. The CDR3 is 15 residues long. The V gene's germline CDR1 is MDHEN and CDR2 SYDVKM. Trimming shortened V by 6 bases and J by 4 bases, and 18 bases separated the two germline ends. Material: memory CD4+ T cells from PBMCs. Noted subset: CD45RA-negative fraction. The V call is TRBV28, the J call TRBJ1-2, with D uncertain. This receptor was obtained from a young man in good health. Some clones in this sample may be carry-over from other donors' samples. The CDR3 DNA reads TGTGCCAGCAGGACCCAAGAAGCCAGACTCTATGGCTACACCTTC. This gives the protein CASRTQEARLYGYTF.